The TCR beta chain described here comes from a study of PD-1 blockade in classical Hodgkin lymphoma. Study as a whole: Each patient was given nivolumab 3 mg/kg through a vein every 2 weeks.

Patients all relapsed after autologous stem cell transplantation, and there was variation in brentuximab vedotin exposure. After removal of 1 base from V and 6 bases from J, the junction contained 5 bases not matched to a gene. Germline V gene lookup returns CDR1 SGHTA and CDR2 FQGNSA. The CDR3 contains 15 residues. Libraries were prepared by immunoSEQ multiplex PCR; TCRdb keeps only in-frame clonotypes and omits some of them. The sample lists about 110,000 clones, 89% occurring once. General observations from the study: Significant TCR diversity gains by C4D1 occurred in CD4+ but not CD8+ cells. Patients with a complete response exhibited baseline diversity comparable to newly diagnosed patients.

Points on this clone: The target antigen is unknown.

This receptor was taken from a human donor with classical Hodgkin lymphoma. The sequencing used peripheral blood mononuclear cells (PBMCs), collected before the second cycle of nivolumab. The chain has TRBV7-2 and TRBJ2-4; 8 bases agree with TRBD2. The CDR3 reads CASSLGGTRGNIQYF. CDR3 in DNA: TGTGCCAGCAGCTTAGGCGGGACTAGGGGAAACATTCAGTACTTC.